The 12 T cell receptor beta chains in this list originate from one sample, sequenced in a study of early T cells in non-severe SARS-CoV-2 infection. Each CDR3 protein gets one entry after TCRdb re-called the 5' RACE reads with MiXCR. The sample holds 55,000 to 70,000 distinct CDR3 sequences, about 4.9% seen once. The source material was whole blood, sampled at baseline. The receptor source for this set is an adult who was a healthcare worker with PCR-confirmed SARS-CoV-2 infection or an uninfected control (not recorded which). The donor label of this sample is uncertain.

This clonotype appeared a few times. V and J are TRBV19 and TRBJ2-1; weak D call: TRBD2 (5 bases). The CDR3 is made up of 15 amino acids. V was cut by 7 bases and J by 5 bases, with 18 bases left in between. CDR1 is LNHDA, CDR2 SQIVND, per germline (reference sequence). CDR3 amino acids: CASIHTGGADNEQFF. The CDR3 nucleotides are TGTGCCAGTATACATACCGGCGGAGCGGACAATGAGCAGTTCTTC.

The sample holds many counts of this clonotype. The chain has TRBV27 and TRBJ2-5; 8 nucleotides match TRBD2. The CDR3 runs to 14 residues. V lost 6 bases to trimming and J lost 0 bases; unmatched junction nucleotides: 3. The germline gives CDR1 MNHEY, CDR2 SMNVEV (reference sequence). The CDR3 region is CASSRGLDQETQYF. The CDR3 nucleotides read TGTGCCAGCAGCCGGGGACTAGACCAAGAGACCCAGTACTTC.

This clonotype was seen repeatedly, ten times or more. At one end the junction does not follow the germline gene, possibly because of a read error. This CDR3 reads CASSLSGHLYTGELFF. The CDR3, as DNA: TGTGCCAGCAGTCTATCCGGACACCTTTATACCGGGGAGCTGTTTTTT. The rearrangement uses TRBV27 and TRBJ2-2; D possibly corresponds to TRBD1 (5 bases). CDR3 length: 16 residues. CDR1 MNHEY and CDR2 SMNVEV come from the germline V gene (reference sequence).

The chain couples TRBV7-6 to TRBJ2-2; maybe TRBD1 (7 bases). Looked up from germline, CDR1 is SGHVS and CDR2 is FNYEAQ. CDR3 length: 17 amino acids. Trimming left V 5 bases short and J 4 bases short, with 20 bases between. CDR3 in amino acids: CASSPGGGQVVTGELFF. The CDR3 region has the DNA TGTGCCAGCAGCCCCGGGGGAGGACAGGTCGTCACCGGGGAGCTGTTTTTT. The full variable domain, in which reference TRBV7-6 and TRBJ2-2 provide the parts outside the CDR3, is GAGVSQSPRYKVTKRGQDVALRCDPISGHVSLYWYRQALGQGPEFLTYFNYEAQQDKSGLPNDRFSAERPEGSISTLTIQRTEQRDSAMYRCASSPGGGQVVTGELFFGEGSRLTVL.

This clonotype was seen many times. The chain uses TRBV5-4 and TRBJ2-1; D is possibly TRBD2 (6 bases). The CDR3 is made up of 17 amino acids. Germline-derived CDR1 and CDR2 are SGHNT and YYREEE (reference sequence). Trimming left V 0 bases short and J 7 bases short, with 20 bases between. CDR3 coding DNA: TGTGCCAGCAGCTTGGGGTTCGAGGCTCCCCGGGGGAATGAGCAGTTCTTC. Protein product: CASSLGFEAPRGNEQFF.

This clonotype showed up just a few times. The chain carries TRBV9 and TRBJ2-5, with TRBD2 matching over 13 bases. Germline V gives CDR1 SGDLS, CDR2 YYNGEE. The CDR3 runs 16 residues. V lost 3 bases to trimming and J lost 4 bases; unmatched junction nucleotides: 6. The CDR3 DNA is TGTGCCAGCAGCGCAACTAGCGGGGGGGCCCCAGAGACCCAGTACTTC. It translates to CASSATSGGAPETQYF.

The sample holds many counts of this clonotype. This chain uses TRBV19 with TRBJ2-5, with 14 bases identical to TRBD2. This CDR3 has 20 amino acids. Germline-derived CDR1 and CDR2 are LNHDA and SQIVND (reference sequence). After removal of 0 bases from V and 1 base from J, the junction contained 10 bases not matched to a gene. Here the CDR3 DNA reads TGTGCCAGTAGTATAGATCTCGGACTAGCGGGGGGCCGGTTCCAAGAGACCCAGTACTTC. It yields the protein CASSIDLGLAGGRFQETQYF.

This clonotype was seen many times. CDR3 DNA sequence: TGTGCCAGCAGCTTAGCTCCCACGCTATACCAAGAGACCCAGTACTTC. This codes for CASSLAPTLYQETQYF. This chain joins TRBV7-2 and TRBJ2-5; D remains ambiguous. The germline gives CDR1 SGHTA, CDR2 FQGNSA. This CDR3 has 16 residues. V was trimmed by 0 bases and J by 0 bases, leaving 11 bases between them.

The genes are TRBV10-2 and TRBJ2-1; D unclear. From germline, CDR1 is WSHSY and CDR2 SAAADI. The CDR3 covers 14 residues. The V end was cut by 2 bases, the J end by 0 bases, with 5 bases between. The CDR3 DNA reads as TGCGCCAGCAGTGAGGTCAGCTCCTACAATGAGCAGTTCTTC. It translates to CASSEVSSYNEQFF.

A few counts support this clonotype. V usage is TRBV7-2 and J usage is TRBJ1-4; D unclear. This CDR3 has 15 amino acids. Germline V gives CDR1 SGHTA, CDR2 FQGNSA. Deletions cut 1 base from V and 6 bases from J, with 12 bases between. CDR3 sequence: CASSLDGTFYEKLFF. CDR3 coding DNA: TGTGCCAGCAGCTTAGACGGCACCTTTTATGAAAAACTGTTTTTT.

Worth noting for this clonotype: At one boundary the junction diverges from the germline segment, which might be a read error. The chain combines TRBV3-1 with TRBJ1-1; no definite D call. Germline CDR1 is LGHDT and CDR2 is YNNKEL (reference sequence). CDR3 length equals 13 residues. The CDR3 DNA is TGTACCAGCAGCCAAGAACCGGCAGTCAAAGCTTTCTTT. This translates into CTSSQEPAVKAFF. Together with reference TRBV3-1 and TRBJ1-1, the CDR3 gives the full variable domain: DTAVSQTPKYLVTQMGNDKSIKCEQNLGHDTMYWYKQDSKKFLKIMFSYNNKELIINETVPNRFSPKSPDKAHLNLHINSLELGDSAVYFCTSSQEPAVKAFFGQGTRLTVV.

This clonotype was counted a few times. The chain is built from TRBV28 and TRBJ1-5, with TRBD1 as a possible D gene (6 bases). Germline CDR1 and CDR2: MDHEN and SYDVKM. This CDR3 is 14 amino acids long. With 7 bases removed from V and 9 bases from J, the gap between germline ends came to 19 bases. CDR3 in amino acids: CASTRPEGGRPQHF. DNA for the CDR3: TGTGCCAGCACGAGACCGGAGGGGGGTAGGCCCCAGCATTTT.